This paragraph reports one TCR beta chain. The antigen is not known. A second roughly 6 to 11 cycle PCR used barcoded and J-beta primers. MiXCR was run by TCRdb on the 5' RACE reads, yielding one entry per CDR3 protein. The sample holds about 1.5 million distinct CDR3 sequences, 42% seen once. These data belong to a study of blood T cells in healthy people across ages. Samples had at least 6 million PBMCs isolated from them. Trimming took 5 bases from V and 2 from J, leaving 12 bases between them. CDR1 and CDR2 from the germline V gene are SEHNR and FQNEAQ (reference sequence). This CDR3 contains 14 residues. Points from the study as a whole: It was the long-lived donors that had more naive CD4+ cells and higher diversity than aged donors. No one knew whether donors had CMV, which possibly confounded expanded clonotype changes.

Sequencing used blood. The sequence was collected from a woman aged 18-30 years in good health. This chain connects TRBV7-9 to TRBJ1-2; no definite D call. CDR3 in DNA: TGTGCCAGCAGCATCCAGACACAAAACTATGGCTACACCTTC. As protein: CASSIQTQNYGYTF.